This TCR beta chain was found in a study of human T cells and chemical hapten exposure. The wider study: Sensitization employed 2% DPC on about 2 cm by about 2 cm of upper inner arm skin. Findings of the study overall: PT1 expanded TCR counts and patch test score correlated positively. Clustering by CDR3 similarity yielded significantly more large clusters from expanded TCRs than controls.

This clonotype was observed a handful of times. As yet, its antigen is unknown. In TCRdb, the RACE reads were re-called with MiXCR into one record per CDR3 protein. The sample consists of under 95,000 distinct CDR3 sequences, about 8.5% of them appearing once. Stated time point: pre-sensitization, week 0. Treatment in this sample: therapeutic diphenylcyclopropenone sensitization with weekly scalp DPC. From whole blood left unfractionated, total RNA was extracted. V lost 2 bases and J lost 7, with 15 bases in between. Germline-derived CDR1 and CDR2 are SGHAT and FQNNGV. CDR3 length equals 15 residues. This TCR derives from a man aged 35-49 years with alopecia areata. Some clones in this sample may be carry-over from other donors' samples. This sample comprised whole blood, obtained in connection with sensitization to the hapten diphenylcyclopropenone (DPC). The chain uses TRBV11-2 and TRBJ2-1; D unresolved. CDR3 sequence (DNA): TGTGCCAGCAGCTTACGCGGTCCCCTGGGGAATGAGCAGTTCTTC. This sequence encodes CASSLRGPLGNEQFF.